The rows below give T cell receptor beta chains drawn from one sample of a study of blood T cell repertoires in COVID-19. Sequencing was performed with immunoSEQ multiplex PCR; in TCRdb, only in-frame clones are kept and a portion is missing. The sample carries about 280,000 clones, around 87% recorded once. Input material: peripheral blood. Receptor source: a woman aged 30 to 39 who had recovered from COVID-19. Each CDR3 is given with its conserved first and last residue. D genes are given only for firm matches. Expanded clones get a size class; other rows say once, few or many, or leave the size out.

clone_size,j_call,d_call,v_call,cdr3_nt,cdr3_aa
-,TRBJ2-7,-,TRBV6-1,TGTGCCAGCAGTGATCCCCGCCTGCAGCGCTCCTACGAGCAGTACTTC,CASSDPRLQRSYEQYF
few,TRBJ2-2,-,TRBV6-1,TGTGCCAGCAGTGACGGCACTAAGAACACCGGGGAGCTGTTTTTT,CASSDGTKNTGELFF
few,TRBJ2-2,-,TRBV6-6,TGTGCCAGCAAGTGGCAGGGTTGGACCGGGGAGCTGTTTTTT,CASKWQGWTGELFF
-,TRBJ2-1,-,TRBV5-1,TGCGCCAGCAGCTCCACACTTACGGGGGTCTCCTACAATGAGCAGTTCTTC,CASSSTLTGVSYNEQFF
-,TRBJ1-2,-,TRBV7-9,TGTGCCAGCAGCTCGGTTCCCTACCTCCACTATGGCTACACCTTC,CASSSVPYLHYGYTF
-,TRBJ2-1,TRBD2,TRBV2,TGTGCCAGCAGTGATACGCCGGGACTAGCAGGGGGGGTTGATGAGCAGTTCTTC,CASSDTPGLAGGVDEQFF
-,TRBJ2-3,-,TRBV5-6,TGTGCCAGCAGCTTGGGGGGGCCCGGAGATACGCAGTATTTT,CASSLGGPGDTQYF
-,TRBJ2-1,TRBD2,TRBV19,TGTGCCAGTAGTCGGGAGGTTTCCTACAATGAGCAGTTCTTC,CASSREVSYNEQFF
-,TRBJ2-7,-,TRBV27,TGTGCCAGCAGTAACTTCGGGTCCGCCTACGAGCAGTACTTC,CASSNFGSAYEQYF
-,TRBJ2-1,TRBD1,TRBV6-5,TGTGCCAGCAGTTCGGGGACAGGGGTCAACAATGAGCAGTTCTTC,CASSSGTGVNNEQFF
once,TRBJ2-7,TRBD2,TRBV7-2,TGTGCCAGCAGCTTAGAGCTAGCGGGAGTAACGGGGGAGCAGTACTTC,CASSLELAGVTGEQYF
-,TRBJ2-7,-,TRBV4-1,TGCGCCAGCAGCCAAGTTAAGTTAGGACAAGCGTCCTACGAGCAGTACTTC,CASSQVKLGQASYEQYF
-,TRBJ1-6,TRBD1,TRBV19,TGTGCCAGTAGTACTCGGGACAGGGAAAATTCACCCCTCCACTTT,CASSTRDRENSPLHF
-,TRBJ2-5,-,TRBV5-1,TGCGCCAGCAGCACCCGGGGGGCATTGGGAGAGACCCAGTACTTC,CASSTRGALGETQYF
-,TRBJ1-2,-,TRBV4-3,TGCGCCAGCAGCCAGGGGAGGGGGGCGGTAGGGTATGGCTACACCTTC,CASSQGRGAVGYGYTF
-,TRBJ1-6,TRBD1,TRBV27,TGTGCCAGCAGTGGGACAGGGAACCTTTCACCCCTCCACTTT,CASSGTGNLSPLHF
-,TRBJ2-7,-,TRBV6-5,TGTGCCAGCAGTAGGTCACTAGACCGCTACGAGCAGTACTTC,CASSRSLDRYEQYF
-,TRBJ1-6,-,TRBV30,TGTGCCTGGGGCCGAACAGTTTCACCCCTCCACTTT,CAWGRTVSPLHF
once,TRBJ2-3,TRBD2,TRBV19,TGTGCCAGTAGTCGGGGGACTAGCGTCTCCACAGATACGCAGTATTTT,CASSRGTSVSTDTQYF
-,TRBJ2-7,TRBD1,TRBV25-1,TGTGCCAGCAGTGACCCACAGGGGTTGAGGCAGTACTTC,CASSDPQGLRQYF
-,TRBJ2-7,TRBD1,TRBV11-2,TGTGCCAGCAGCTTAGGGACAGGGGGCTCCTACGAGCAGTACTTC,CASSLGTGGSYEQYF
-,TRBJ1-5,-,TRBV28,TGTGCCAGCAGTTTGCAGTTGAGCAATCAGCCCCAGCATTTT,CASSLQLSNQPQHF
-,TRBJ1-5,-,TRBV2,TGTGCCAGCAGTCTGGGGGCACGGAGCAATCAGCCCCAGCATTTT,CASSLGARSNQPQHF
few,TRBJ1-6,-,TRBV7-2,TGTGCCAGCAGCTTAATGCTTGCGGGGAATTCACCCCTCCACTTT,CASSLMLAGNSPLHF
-,TRBJ1-4,-,TRBV19,TGTGCCAGTAGTATTGGTCCCGGAACGGTAGAGGATGAAAAACTGTTTTTT,CASSIGPGTVEDEKLFF
once,TRBJ1-3,-,TRBV3-1/TRBV3-2,TGTGCCAGCAGCCTAGGAGGCACCTCTGGAAACACCATATATTTT,CASSLGGTSGNTIYF
-,TRBJ2-1,TRBD2,TRBV7-2,TGTGCCAGCAGCTTATTGGGGGGAGGGCCCGAAGAGCAGTTCTTC,CASSLLGGGPEEQFF
-,TRBJ1-5,-,TRBV18,TGTGCCAGCTCCCGAACAGGCGATAGCAATCAGCCCCAGCATTTT,CASSRTGDSNQPQHF
-,TRBJ2-2,-,TRBV10-3,TGTGCCATCAGTGGCCGGGGGGCCGAAACCGGGGAGCTGTTTTTT,CAISGRGAETGELFF